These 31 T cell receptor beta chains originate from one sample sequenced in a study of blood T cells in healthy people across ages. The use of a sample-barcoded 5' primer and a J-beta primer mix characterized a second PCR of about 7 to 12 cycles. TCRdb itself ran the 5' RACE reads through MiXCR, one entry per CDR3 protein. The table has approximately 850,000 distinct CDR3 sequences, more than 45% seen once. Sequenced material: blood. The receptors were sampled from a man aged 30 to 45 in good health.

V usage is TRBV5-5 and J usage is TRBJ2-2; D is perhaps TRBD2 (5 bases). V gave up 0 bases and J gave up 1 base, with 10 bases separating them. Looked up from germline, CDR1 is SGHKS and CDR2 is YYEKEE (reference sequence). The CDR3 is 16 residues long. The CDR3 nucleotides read TGTGCCAGCAGCTTGGTTTTGAGGGTGAACACCGGGGAGCTGTTTTTT. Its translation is CASSLVLRVNTGELFF.

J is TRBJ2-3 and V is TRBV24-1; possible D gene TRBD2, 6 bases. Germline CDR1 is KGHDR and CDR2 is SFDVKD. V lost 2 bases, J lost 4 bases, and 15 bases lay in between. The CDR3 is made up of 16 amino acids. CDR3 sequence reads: CATSDYRQGGADTQYF. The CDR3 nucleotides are TGTGCCACCAGTGATTATCGGCAGGGAGGCGCAGATACGCAGTATTTT.

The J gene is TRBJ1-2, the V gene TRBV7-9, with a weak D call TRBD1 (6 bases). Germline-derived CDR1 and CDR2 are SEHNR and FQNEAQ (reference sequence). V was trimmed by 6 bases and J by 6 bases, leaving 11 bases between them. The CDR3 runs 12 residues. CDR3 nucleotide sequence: TGTGCCAGCAGTAGAGGGGGAGATGGCTACACCTTC. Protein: CASSRGGDGYTF. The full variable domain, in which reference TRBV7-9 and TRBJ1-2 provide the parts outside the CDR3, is DTGVSQNPRHKITKRGQNVTFRCDPISEHNRLYWYRQTLGQGPEFLTYFQNEAQLEKSRLLSDRFSAERPKGSFSTLEIQRTEQGDSAMYLCASSRGGDGYTFGSGTRLTVV.

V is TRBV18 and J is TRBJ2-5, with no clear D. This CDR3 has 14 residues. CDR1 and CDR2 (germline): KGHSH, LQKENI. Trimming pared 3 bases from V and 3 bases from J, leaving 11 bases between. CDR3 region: CASSPLSGKETQYF. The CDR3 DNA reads TGTGCCAGCTCACCCTTGAGTGGGAAAGAGACCCAGTACTTC. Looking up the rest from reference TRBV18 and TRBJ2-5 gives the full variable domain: NAGVMQNPRHLVRRRGQEARLRCSPMKGHSHVYWYRQLPEEGLKFMVYLQKENIIDESGMPKERFSAEFPKEGPSILRIQQVVRGDSAAYFCASSPLSGKETQYFGPGTRLLVL.

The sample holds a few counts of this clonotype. The CDR3 DNA is TGCAGTTACCCCTCGGGACAGGGGTCTTCACCCCTCCACTTT. Its translation is CSYPSGQGSSPLHF. This chain connects TRBV20-1 to TRBJ1-6, with 10 bases aligning to TRBD1. The CDR3 sequence is 14 residues long. Looked up from germline, CDR1 is DFQATT and CDR2 is SNEGSKA (reference sequence). Trimming took 8 bases from V and 9 from J; bases not matched to a gene: 10.

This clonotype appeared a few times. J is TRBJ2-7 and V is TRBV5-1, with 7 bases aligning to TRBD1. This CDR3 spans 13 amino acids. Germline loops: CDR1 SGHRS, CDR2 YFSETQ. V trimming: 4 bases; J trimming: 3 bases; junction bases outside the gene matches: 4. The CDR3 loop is CASSSDRDYEQYF. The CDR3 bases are TGCGCCAGCAGCAGCGACAGGGACTACGAGCAGTACTTC.

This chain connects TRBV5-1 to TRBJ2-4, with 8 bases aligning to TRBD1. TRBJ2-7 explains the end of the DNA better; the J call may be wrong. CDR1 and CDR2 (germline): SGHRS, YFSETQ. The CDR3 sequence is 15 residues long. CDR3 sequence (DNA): TGCGCCAGCAGCTTGATGGGACAGGCTTCCTACGAGCAGTACTTC. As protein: CASSLMGQASYEQYF.

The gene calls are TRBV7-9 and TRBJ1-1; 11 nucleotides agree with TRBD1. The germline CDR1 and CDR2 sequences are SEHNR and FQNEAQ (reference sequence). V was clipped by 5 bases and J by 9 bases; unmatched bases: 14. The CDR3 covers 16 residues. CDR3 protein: CASSPAGTGGSRKAFF. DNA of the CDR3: TGTGCCAGCAGCCCCGCCGGGACAGGGGGATCCCGTAAAGCTTTCTTT.

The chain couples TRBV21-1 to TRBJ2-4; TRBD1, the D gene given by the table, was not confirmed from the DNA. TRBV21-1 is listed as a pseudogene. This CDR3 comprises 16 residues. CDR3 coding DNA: TGTGCCAGCAGCACCCGGGACAGGGCGTCCAAAAACATTCAGTACTTC. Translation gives CASSTRDRASKNIQYF.

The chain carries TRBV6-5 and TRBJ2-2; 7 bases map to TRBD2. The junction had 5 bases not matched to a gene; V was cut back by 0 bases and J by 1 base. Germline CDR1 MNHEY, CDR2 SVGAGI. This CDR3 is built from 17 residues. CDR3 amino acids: CASSYSYGTMNTGELFF. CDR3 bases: TGTGCCAGCAGTTACTCGTATGGGACTATGAACACCGGGGAGCTGTTTTTT.

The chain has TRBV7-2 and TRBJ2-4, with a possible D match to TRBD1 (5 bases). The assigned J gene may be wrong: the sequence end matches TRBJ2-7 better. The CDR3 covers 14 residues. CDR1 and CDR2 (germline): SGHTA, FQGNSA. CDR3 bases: TGTGCCAGCAGCTCATGGGGCCCATCCTACGAGCAGTACTTC. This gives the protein CASSSWGPSYEQYF.

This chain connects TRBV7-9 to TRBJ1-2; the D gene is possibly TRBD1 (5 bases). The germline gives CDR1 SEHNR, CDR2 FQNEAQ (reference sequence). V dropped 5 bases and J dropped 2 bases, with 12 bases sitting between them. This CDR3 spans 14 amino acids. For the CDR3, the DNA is TGTGCCAGCAGCCCAGGGTCTCCAAACTATGGCTACACCTTC. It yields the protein CASSPGSPNYGYTF.

CDR3 in DNA: TGTGCCAGCAGTTTAGGGGGGGACAGTAATGAAAAACTGTTTTTT. It yields the protein CASSLGGDSNEKLFF. This rearrangement joins TRBV12-3 or TRBV12-4 to TRBJ1-4; TRBD1 matches 7 bases. J lost 4 bases, V lost 1 base, and 3 bases had no gene match. The CDR3 totals 15 residues.

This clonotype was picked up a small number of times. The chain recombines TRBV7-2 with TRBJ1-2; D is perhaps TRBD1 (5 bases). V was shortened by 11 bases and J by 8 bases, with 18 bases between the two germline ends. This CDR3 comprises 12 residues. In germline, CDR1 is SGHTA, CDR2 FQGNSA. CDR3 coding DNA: TGTGCCGCGGGGGGAGGACTTGGGGGCTACACCTTC. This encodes CAAGGGLGGYTF.

In DNA form, the CDR3 reads TGTGCCAGCAGCTTCTGGTCAACTAATGAAAAACTGTTTTTT. This encodes CASSFWSTNEKLFF. The chain combines TRBV7-9 with TRBJ1-4, with D uncertain. Germline V lookup: CDR1 SEHNR, CDR2 FQNEAQ (reference sequence). Trimming removed 3 bases from V and 0 bases from J, with 5 bases in between. The CDR3 spans 14 residues.

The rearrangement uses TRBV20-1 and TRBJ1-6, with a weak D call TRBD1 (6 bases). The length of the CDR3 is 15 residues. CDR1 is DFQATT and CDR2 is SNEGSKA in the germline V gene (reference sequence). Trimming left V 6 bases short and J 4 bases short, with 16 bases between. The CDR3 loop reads CSAWNREIYNSPLHF. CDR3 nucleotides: TGCAGTGCATGGAACAGGGAGATATATAATTCACCCCTCCACTTT.

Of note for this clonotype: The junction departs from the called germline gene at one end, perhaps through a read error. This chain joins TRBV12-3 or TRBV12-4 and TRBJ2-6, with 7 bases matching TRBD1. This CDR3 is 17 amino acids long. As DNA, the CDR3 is TGTGCCAGCTCCCGGGGACAGCGCTACTCTGGGGCCAACGTCCTGGCTTTC. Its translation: CASSRGQRYSGANVLAF.

The CDR3 bases are TGCAGTGCTAGACGACTAGCGGGAGGTCACGAGACCCAGTACTTC. It is translated as CSARRLAGGHETQYF. The J gene is TRBJ2-5, the V gene TRBV20-1; TRBD2 matches 13 bases. The CDR3 has 15 residues. CDR1 is DFQATT, CDR2 SNEGSKA, per germline (reference sequence). The junction had 5 bases not matched to a gene; V was cut back by 2 bases and J by 5 bases.

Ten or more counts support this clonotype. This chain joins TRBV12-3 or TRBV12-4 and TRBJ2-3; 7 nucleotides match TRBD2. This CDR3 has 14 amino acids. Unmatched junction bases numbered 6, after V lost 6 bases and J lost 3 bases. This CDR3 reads CASRRETATDTQYF. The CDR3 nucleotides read TGTGCCAGCAGGCGGGAGACAGCAACAGATACGCAGTATTTT.

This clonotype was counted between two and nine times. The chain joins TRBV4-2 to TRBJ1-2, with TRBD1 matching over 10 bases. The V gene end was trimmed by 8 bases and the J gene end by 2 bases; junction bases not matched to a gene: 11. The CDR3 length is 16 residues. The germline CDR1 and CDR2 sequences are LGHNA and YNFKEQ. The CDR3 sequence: CASWGGQGRVNYGYTF. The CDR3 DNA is TGTGCCAGCTGGGGGGGACAGGGGCGGGTGAACTATGGCTACACCTTC.

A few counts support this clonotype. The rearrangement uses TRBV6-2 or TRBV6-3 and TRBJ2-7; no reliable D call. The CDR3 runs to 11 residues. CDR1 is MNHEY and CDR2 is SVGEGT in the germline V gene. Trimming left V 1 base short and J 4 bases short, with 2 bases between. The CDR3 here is CASSYWYEQYF. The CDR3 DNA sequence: TGTGCCAGCAGTTACTGGTACGAGCAGTACTTC.

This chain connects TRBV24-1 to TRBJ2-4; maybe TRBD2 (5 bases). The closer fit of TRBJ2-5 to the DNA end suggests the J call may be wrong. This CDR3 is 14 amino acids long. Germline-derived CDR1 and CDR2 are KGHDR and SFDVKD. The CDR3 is CATAAGQAGETQYF. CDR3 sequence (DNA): TGTGCCACCGCTGCAGGTCAGGCGGGAGAGACCCAGTACTTC.

CDR3 in DNA: TGTGCCAGTAGCGTTATAGCCGAAGAGACCCAGTACTTC. Translated: CASSVIAEETQYF. The V call is TRBV19, the J call TRBJ2-5; D is ambiguous. The CDR3 extends over 13 amino acids. CDR1 is LNHDA and CDR2 is SQIVND in the germline V gene (reference sequence). Trimming stripped 6 bases from V and 3 bases from J, with 11 bases between.

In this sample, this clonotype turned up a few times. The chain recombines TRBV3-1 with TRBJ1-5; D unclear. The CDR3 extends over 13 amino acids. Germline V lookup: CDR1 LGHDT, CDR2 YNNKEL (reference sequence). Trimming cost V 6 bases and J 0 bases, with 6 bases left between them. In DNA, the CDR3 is TGTGCCAGCAGTCAGACTAGCAATCAGCCCCAGCATTTT. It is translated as CASSQTSNQPQHF.

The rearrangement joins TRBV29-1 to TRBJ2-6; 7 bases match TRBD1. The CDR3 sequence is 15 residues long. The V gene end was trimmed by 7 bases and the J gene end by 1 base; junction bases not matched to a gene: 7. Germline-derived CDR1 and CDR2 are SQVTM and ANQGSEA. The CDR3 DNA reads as TGCAGCGGCTGGGACAGTCGTTCTGGGGCCAACGTCCTGACTTTC. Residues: CSGWDSRSGANVLTF.

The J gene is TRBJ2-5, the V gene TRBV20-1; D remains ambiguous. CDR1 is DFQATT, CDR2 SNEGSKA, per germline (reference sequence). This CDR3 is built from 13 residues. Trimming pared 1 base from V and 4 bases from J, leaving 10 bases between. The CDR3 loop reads CSARGVSLETQYF. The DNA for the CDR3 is TGCAGTGCTAGAGGGGTTAGCTTAGAGACCCAGTACTTC.

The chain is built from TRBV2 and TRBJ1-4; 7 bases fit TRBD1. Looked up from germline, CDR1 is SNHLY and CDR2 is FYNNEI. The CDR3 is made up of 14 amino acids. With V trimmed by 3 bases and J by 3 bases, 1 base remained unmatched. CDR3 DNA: TGTGCCAGCAGTGACAGGGGGGCTAATGAAAAACTGTTTTTT. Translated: CASSDRGANEKLFF.

This CDR3 reads CASSLGEGAYEQYF. CDR3 DNA: TGTGCCAGCAGCTTGGGTGAGGGGGCCTACGAGCAGTACTTC. The rearrangement uses TRBV5-6 and TRBJ2-7; TRBD1 might be the D (6 bases). The V end was cut by 0 bases, the J end by 2 bases, with 9 bases between. Germline V gene data show CDR1 as SGHDT and CDR2 as YYEEEE. The CDR3 runs 14 residues.

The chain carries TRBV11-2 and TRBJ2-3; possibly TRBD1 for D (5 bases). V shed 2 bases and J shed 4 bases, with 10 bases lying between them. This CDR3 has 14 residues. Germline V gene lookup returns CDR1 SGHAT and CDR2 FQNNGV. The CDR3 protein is CASSLRSRADTQYF. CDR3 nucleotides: TGTGCCAGCAGCTTACGTTCCAGGGCAGATACGCAGTATTTT.

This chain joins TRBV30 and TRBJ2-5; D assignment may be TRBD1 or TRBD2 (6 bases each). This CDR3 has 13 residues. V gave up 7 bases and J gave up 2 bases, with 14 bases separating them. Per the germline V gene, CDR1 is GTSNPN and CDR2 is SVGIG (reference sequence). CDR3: CASRLGGQETQYF. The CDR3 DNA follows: TGTGCCTCCCGTCTAGGGGGGCAAGAGACCCAGTACTTC.

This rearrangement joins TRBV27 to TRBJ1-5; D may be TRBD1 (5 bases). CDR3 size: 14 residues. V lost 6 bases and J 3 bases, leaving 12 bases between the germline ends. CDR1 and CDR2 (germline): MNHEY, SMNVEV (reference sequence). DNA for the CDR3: TGTGCCAGCAGGGGAGGTGGGGCCAATCAGCCCCAGCATTTT. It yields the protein CASRGGGANQPQHF.